One and the same sample provided the 18 T cell receptor beta chains below, sequenced in a study of cytomegalovirus exposure and HLA in healthy donors. Use of 60 Vbeta and 13 Jbeta primers characterized the PCR. Method: immunoSEQ multiplex PCR; TCRdb's copy keeps in-frame clones and lacks some. The profile shows about 270,000 clones, roughly two thirds of them singletons. Sequencing was done on a sample of PBMCs. Receptor source: a female donor in good health and CMV-seronegative.

This clone was seen more than once but under ten times. The rearrangement uses TRBV15 and TRBJ1-5; D gene ambiguous. This CDR3 is 15 amino acids long. With 0 bases removed from V and 7 bases from J, the gap between germline ends came to 13 bases. CDR1 and CDR2 (germline): LNHNV, YYDKDF (reference sequence). The CDR3 spells CATSRDRSGRQPQHF. As DNA, the CDR3 is TGTGCCACCAGCAGAGATCGAAGCGGGAGGCAGCCCCAGCATTTT.

This chain connects TRBV5-1 to TRBJ2-2; D is ambiguous. Germline lookup yields CDR1 SGHRS and CDR2 YFSETQ. The CDR3 contains 13 residues. The V gene lost 2 bases and the J gene lost 8 bases, with 10 bases spanning the gap. DNA of the CDR3: TGCGCCAGCAGCTTTAGGTCCGGGGGGGAGCTGTTTTTT. Translated, it gives CASSFRSGGELFF.

This clone was observed once. The chain links TRBV19 to TRBJ1-3; 8 bases align to TRBD1. J gave up 0 bases and V 3 bases, and 4 bases lay outside the gene matches. The CDR3 totals 16 residues. CDR1 and CDR2 from the germline V gene are LNHDA and SQIVND (reference sequence). The CDR3: CASSIPGGVSGNTIYF. CDR3 sequence (DNA): TGTGCCAGTAGTATCCCAGGGGGCGTCTCTGGAAACACCATATATTTT. Full variable domain (remainder filled in from reference TRBV19 and TRBJ1-3): DGGITQSPKYLFRKEGQNVTLSCEQNLNHDAMYWYRQDPGQGLRLIYYSQIVNDFQKGDIAEGYSVSREKKESFPLTVTSAQKNPTAFYLCASSIPGGVSGNTIYFGEGSWLTVV.

The genes are TRBV10-2 and TRBJ2-3; D unresolved. This CDR3 has 15 residues. Germline CDR1 WSHSY, CDR2 SAAADI. Trimming removed 7 bases from V and 0 bases from J, with 14 bases in between. CDR3 in DNA: TGCGCCAGCATGGAACTTAGCTTTAGCACAGATACGCAGTATTTT. It yields the protein CASMELSFSTDTQYF.

This chain joins TRBV2 and TRBJ2-3; 8 nucleotides match TRBD2. V shed 6 bases and J 6 bases; nucleotides not matched to a gene: 8. The CDR3 extends over 14 amino acids. The germline gives CDR1 SNHLY, CDR2 FYNNEI. The CDR3 here is CASRLADVGDTQYF. The CDR3 nucleotides are TGTGCCAGCAGACTAGCGGATGTGGGCGATACGCAGTATTTT.

The chain joins TRBV5-3 to TRBJ1-5, with 7 positions matching TRBD1. TRBV5-3 is designated an ORF whose function remains uncertain. Trimming took 0 bases from V and 1 from J; bases not matched to a gene: 4. The CDR3 has 16 residues. CDR3 in amino acids: CARSLGFRGSNQPQHF. Here the CDR3 DNA reads TGTGCCAGAAGCTTGGGCTTCAGGGGGAGCAATCAGCCCCAGCATTTT.

The chain has TRBV19 and TRBJ2-7; TRBD1 matches at 7 bases. Germline assignment: CDR1 LNHDA and CDR2 SQIVND (reference sequence). V trimming: 2 bases; J trimming: 2 bases; junction bases outside the gene matches: 3. The CDR3 totals 14 residues. The chain's CDR3 is CASSITGDAYEQYF. CDR3 DNA: TGTGCCAGTAGTATAACAGGGGATGCCTACGAGCAGTACTTC.

V usage is TRBV4-1 and J usage is TRBJ2-5; no definite D call. Germline assignment: CDR1 MGHRA and CDR2 YSYEKL. Trimming stripped 4 bases from V and 5 bases from J, with 11 bases between. The CDR3 consists of 13 residues. CDR3: CASSRVSIETQYF. In DNA form, the CDR3 reads TGCGCCAGCAGCCGAGTCTCCATCGAGACCCAGTACTTC.

The chain employs TRBV5-1 and TRBJ2-3; D remains ambiguous. CDR1 and CDR2 from the germline V gene are SGHRS and YFSETQ. V dropped 6 bases and J dropped 0 bases, with 8 bases sitting between them. The CDR3 extends over 13 amino acids. CDR3 region: CASKSTSTDTQYF. The CDR3 DNA follows: TGCGCCAGCAAGAGTACCAGCACAGATACGCAGTATTTT.

This clone was seen a handful of times. V is TRBV6-5 and J is TRBJ2-1, with 11 positions matching TRBD2. This CDR3 has 15 amino acids. V trimming: 5 bases; J trimming: 7 bases; junction bases outside the gene matches: 7. Germline CDR1 reads MNHEY; CDR2 reads SVGAGI. Here the CDR3 reads CASSGTSGSSNEQFF. The CDR3 bases are TGTGCCAGCAGTGGCACTAGCGGGAGTTCGAATGAGCAGTTCTTC.

A note on this clone: Other nucleotide sequences from this sample produce the same CDR3. The chain recombines TRBV7-2 with TRBJ1-2, with TRBD1 matching 8 bases. Losses at the gene ends were 6 bases for V and 4 bases for J; bases not matched to a gene: 19. Per the germline V gene, CDR1 is SGHTA and CDR2 is FQGNSA. The CDR3 length is 18 residues. DNA for the CDR3: TGTGCCAGCAGTCTTCAAATCAGGGGGCAGGTTGTCGTCTATGGCTACACCTTC. Its translation: CASSLQIRGQVVVYGYTF.

V gene TRBV6-1 combines with J gene TRBJ1-2; D may be TRBD1 (6 bases). This CDR3 is 15 amino acids long. Trimming removed 2 bases at V and 2 bases at J, with 12 bases between. The germline gives CDR1 MNHNS, CDR2 SASEGT. The CDR3 nucleotides read TGTGCCAGCAGTGAACTCCGACAGGCCAACTATGGCTACACCTTC. Translating it yields CASSELRQANYGYTF.

The V gene is TRBV19, the J gene TRBJ1-5, with D possibly being TRBD1 (5 bases). Trimming took off 5 bases at V and 4 bases at J, with 24 bases between the two ends. This CDR3 comprises 18 residues. Germline V gives CDR1 LNHDA, CDR2 SQIVND (reference sequence). CDR3 amino acids: CASSVSGTGGTKNQPQHF. The CDR3 DNA is TGTGCCAGTAGTGTCTCCGGGACCGGAGGGACTAAAAATCAGCCCCAGCATTTT. The full variable domain, rest sourced from reference TRBV19 and TRBJ1-5, is DGGITQSPKYLFRKEGQNVTLSCEQNLNHDAMYWYRQDPGQGLRLIYYSQIVNDFQKGDIAEGYSVSREKKESFPLTVTSAQKNPTAFYLCASSVSGTGGTKNQPQHFGDGTRLSIL.

This clone showed up just once. In nucleotides, the CDR3 is TGTGCCAGCAGCCTTGGACGGGACAGGGGGCTGGGCACTGAAGCTTTCTTT. The encoded protein is CASSLGRDRGLGTEAFF. V is TRBV5-4 and J is TRBJ1-1; 12 positions match TRBD1. The germline gives CDR1 SGHNT, CDR2 YYREEE (reference sequence). The CDR3 runs 17 residues. After removal of 4 bases from V and 4 bases from J, the junction contained 11 bases not matched to a gene.

As regards this clone: An end of the junction does not agree with germline; a read error may underlie this. V and J are TRBV2 and TRBJ2-7; TRBD1 aligns across 7 bases. The CDR3 is 11 residues long. Germline V gene lookup returns CDR1 SNHLY and CDR2 FYNNEI. DNA of the CDR3: TGTGCCAGCAATGAACAGGGGGAGCAGTACTTC. Translation gives CASNEQGEQYF.

V is TRBV5-1 and J is TRBJ2-3, with 7 bases lining up with TRBD2. The CDR3 has 14 residues. CDR1 is SGHRS and CDR2 is YFSETQ in the germline V gene. The V and J ends lost 9 bases and 8 bases, in that order; junction bases with no gene match: 15. DNA for the CDR3: TGCGCCACCTCCCTGGCGGGAGAGTGGGGTACGCAGTATTTT. Protein product: CATSLAGEWGTQYF.

The chain uses TRBV19 and TRBJ2-1, with 12 positions matching TRBD2. V lost 1 base to trimming and J lost 4 bases; unmatched junction nucleotides: 2. This CDR3 has 16 amino acids. Per the germline V gene, CDR1 is LNHDA and CDR2 is SQIVND (reference sequence). CDR3 sequence: CASSIVLAGGYNEQFF. CDR3 coding DNA: TGTGCCAGTAGTATAGTTCTAGCGGGAGGGTACAATGAGCAGTTCTTC.

This clone occurred a few times. V is TRBV10-3 and J is TRBJ2-7, with D possibly matching TRBD2 (6 bases). The CDR3 spans 12 residues. Germline-derived CDR1 and CDR2 are ENHRY and SYGVKD. Deletions cut 6 bases from V and 6 bases from J, with 12 bases between. In DNA, the CDR3 is TGTGCCATCAGACCCGGGGGATCCGAGCAGTACTTC. It is translated as CAIRPGGSEQYF.